What follows are 4 T cell receptor beta chains derived from one specimen sequenced in a study of shared clonotypes between healthy human individuals. Some clones are missing from TCRdb's copy, which holds only in-frame ones; the method was immunoSEQ multiplex PCR. Seen here are about 1.1 million clones, roughly 80% observed once, and the top ten hold more than 0.85%. Sequencing input: memory CD4+ T cells from PBMCs. As to subset: CD45RA-negative fraction. Receptors originate from a man aged 18 to 29 in good health. Some clones in this sample may be carry-over from other donors' samples.

For this clone: The sample has other DNA sequences that encode this CDR3 too. CDR3 DNA sequence: TGTGCCAGCAGCTTGTCCGTCTATGGCTACACCTTC. Protein: CASSLSVYGYTF. The chain employs TRBV7-9 and TRBJ1-2; D unclear. Trimming cost V 3 bases and J 4 bases, with 6 bases left between them. The CDR3 sequence is 12 residues long. The germline CDR1 and CDR2 sequences are SEHNR and FQNEAQ (reference sequence).

For this clone: The sample carries other DNA sequences with the same CDR3. J is TRBJ1-1 and V is TRBV29-1; 9 bases line up with TRBD1. The J segment lost 5 bases and the V segment lost 7 bases, leaving 5 bases of the junction unmatched. Germline V gene lookup returns CDR1 SQVTM and CDR2 ANQGSEA. This CDR3 contains 12 residues. The DNA for the CDR3 is TGCAGCGCAAACAGGGGGCCTACTGAAGCTTTCTTT. Translation gives CSANRGPTEAFF.

The chain couples TRBV27 to TRBJ2-3, with 10 positions matching TRBD1. Germline CDR1 and CDR2: MNHEY and SMNVEV (reference sequence). Trimming removed 5 bases from V and 0 bases from J; junction bases left unmatched: 5. This CDR3 spans 16 amino acids. This chain's CDR3 is CASSMGTGASTDTQYF. As DNA, the CDR3 is TGTGCCAGCAGTATGGGGACAGGGGCTAGCACAGATACGCAGTATTTT.

The chain has TRBV19 and TRBJ1-1; TRBD1 matches 10 bases. Germline-derived CDR1 and CDR2 are LNHDA and SQIVND (reference sequence). The CDR3 covers 15 residues. The V and J ends lost 11 bases and 0 bases, in that order; junction bases with no gene match: 9. This chain's CDR3 is CAARDRGRMNTEAFF. The CDR3 DNA reads as TGTGCCGCGAGAGACAGGGGGCGAATGAACACTGAAGCTTTCTTT.